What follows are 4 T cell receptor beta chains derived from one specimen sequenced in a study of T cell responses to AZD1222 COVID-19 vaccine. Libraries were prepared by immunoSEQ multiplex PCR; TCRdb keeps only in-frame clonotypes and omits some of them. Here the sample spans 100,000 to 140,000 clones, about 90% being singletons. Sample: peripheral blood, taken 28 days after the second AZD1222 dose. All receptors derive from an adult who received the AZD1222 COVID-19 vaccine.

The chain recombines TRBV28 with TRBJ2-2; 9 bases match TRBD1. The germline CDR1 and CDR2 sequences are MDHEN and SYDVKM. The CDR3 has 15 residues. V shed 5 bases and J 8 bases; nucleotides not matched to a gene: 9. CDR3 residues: CASSTRDRAVGELFF. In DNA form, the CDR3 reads TGTGCCAGCAGTACCCGGGACAGGGCAGTGGGGGAGCTGTTTTTT.

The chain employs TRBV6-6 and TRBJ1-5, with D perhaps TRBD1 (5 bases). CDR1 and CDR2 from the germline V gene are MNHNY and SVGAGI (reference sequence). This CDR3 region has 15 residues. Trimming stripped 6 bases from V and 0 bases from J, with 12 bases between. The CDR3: CASRGTDSSNQPQHF. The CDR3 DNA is TGTGCCAGCAGAGGGACCGATTCTAGCAATCAGCCCCAGCATTTT.

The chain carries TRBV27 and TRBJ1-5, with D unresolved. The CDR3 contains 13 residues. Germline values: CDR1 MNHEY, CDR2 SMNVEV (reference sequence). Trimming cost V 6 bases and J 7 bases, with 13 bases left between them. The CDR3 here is CASRSSMVQPQHF. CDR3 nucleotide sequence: TGTGCCAGCAGATCCTCAATGGTGCAGCCCCAGCATTTT.

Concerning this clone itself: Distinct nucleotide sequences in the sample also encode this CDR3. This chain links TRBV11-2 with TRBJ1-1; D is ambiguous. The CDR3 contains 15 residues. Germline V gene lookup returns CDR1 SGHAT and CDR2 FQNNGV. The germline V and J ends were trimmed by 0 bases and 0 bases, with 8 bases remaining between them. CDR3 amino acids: CASSLDPGMNTEAFF. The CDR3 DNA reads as TGTGCCAGCAGCTTAGATCCAGGAATGAACACTGAAGCTTTCTTT.